This T cell receptor beta chain was documented in a study of cytomegalovirus exposure and HLA in healthy donors. Primers for the PCR totalled 60 Vbeta and 13 Jbeta. Here immunoSEQ multiplex PCR was the method, and the copy in TCRdb shows in-frame clones only, minus some. The table has some 200,000 clones, around 80% seen once. With 2 bases removed from V and 4 bases from J, the gap between germline ends came to 14 bases. Germline CDR1 is GTSNPN and CDR2 is SVGIG (reference sequence). CDR3 length equals 14 residues. Overall study results and limits: It was likely that a cluster of highly shared sequence variants was a sequencing artifact.

The sample holds one count of this clone. Antigen: not known. Sequencing used PBMCs. The receptor comes from a woman in her sixties in good health and CMV-seropositive. The gene calls are TRBV30 and TRBJ1-1; D is perhaps TRBD1 (5 bases). For the CDR3, the DNA is TGTGCCTGGAGTCCACGTGGGGGGGGCACTGAAGCTTTCTTT. It encodes CAWSPRGGGTEAFF.